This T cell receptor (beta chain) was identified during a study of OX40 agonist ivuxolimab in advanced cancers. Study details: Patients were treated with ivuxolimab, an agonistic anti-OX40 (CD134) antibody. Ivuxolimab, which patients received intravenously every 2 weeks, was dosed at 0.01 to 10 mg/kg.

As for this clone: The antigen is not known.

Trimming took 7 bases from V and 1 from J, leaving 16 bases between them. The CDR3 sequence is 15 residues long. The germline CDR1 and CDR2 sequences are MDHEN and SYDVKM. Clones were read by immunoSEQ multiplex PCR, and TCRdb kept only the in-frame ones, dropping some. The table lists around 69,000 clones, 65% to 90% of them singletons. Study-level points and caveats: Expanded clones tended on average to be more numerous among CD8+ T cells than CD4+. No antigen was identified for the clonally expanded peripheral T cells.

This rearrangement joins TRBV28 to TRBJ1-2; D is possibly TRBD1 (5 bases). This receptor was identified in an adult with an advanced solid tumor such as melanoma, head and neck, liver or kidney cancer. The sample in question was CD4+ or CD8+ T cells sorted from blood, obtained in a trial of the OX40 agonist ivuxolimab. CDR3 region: CASTLDSVDNYGYTF. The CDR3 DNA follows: TGTGCCAGCACCCTAGACAGCGTAGATAACTATGGCTACACCTTC.